The sequence of this T cell receptor beta chain was determined in a study of beta chain features in type 1 diabetes. Study findings and constraints: In all four CD4+ subsets, TCRB CDR3 length was significantly, moderately reduced in type 1 diabetes.

Investigators reverse transcribed all isolated RNA, so they sequenced expressed TCRB transcripts. TCRdb's table, derived via immunoSEQ multiplex PCR, lists solely in-frame clones and lacks some. The sample gives 150,000 to 200,000 clones, around 63% of which show up once; around 0.08% is in the top ten. Per germline, CDR1 MDHEN and CDR2 SYDVKM. The CDR3 is 14 residues long. Germline trimming cut 4 bases from V and 3 bases from J; bases unmatched to any gene: 3. With respect to this clone: Its matching antigen is unknown.

The sample taken for sequencing was naive CD4+ T cells from blood. The sequence was collected from a man aged 25 to 45 with type 1 diabetes. The chain employs TRBV28 and TRBJ2-7, with TRBD1 matching over 10 bases. The CDR3: CASSSGQGRYEQYF. The CDR3 nucleotides are TGTGCCAGCAGTTCGGGACAGGGGCGCTACGAGCAGTACTTC.